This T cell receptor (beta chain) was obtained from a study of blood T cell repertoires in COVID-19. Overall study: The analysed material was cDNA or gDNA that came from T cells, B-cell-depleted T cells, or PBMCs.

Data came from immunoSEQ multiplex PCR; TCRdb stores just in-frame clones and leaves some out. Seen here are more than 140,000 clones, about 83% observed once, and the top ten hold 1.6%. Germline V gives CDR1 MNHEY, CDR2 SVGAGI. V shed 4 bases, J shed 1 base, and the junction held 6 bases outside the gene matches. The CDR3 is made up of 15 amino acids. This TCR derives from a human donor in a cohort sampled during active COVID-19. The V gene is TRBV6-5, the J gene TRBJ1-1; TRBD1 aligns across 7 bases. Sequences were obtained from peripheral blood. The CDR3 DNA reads TGTGCCAGCAGTTCTATCTACAGGGGGAACACTGAAGCTTTCTTT. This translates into CASSSIYRGNTEAFF.